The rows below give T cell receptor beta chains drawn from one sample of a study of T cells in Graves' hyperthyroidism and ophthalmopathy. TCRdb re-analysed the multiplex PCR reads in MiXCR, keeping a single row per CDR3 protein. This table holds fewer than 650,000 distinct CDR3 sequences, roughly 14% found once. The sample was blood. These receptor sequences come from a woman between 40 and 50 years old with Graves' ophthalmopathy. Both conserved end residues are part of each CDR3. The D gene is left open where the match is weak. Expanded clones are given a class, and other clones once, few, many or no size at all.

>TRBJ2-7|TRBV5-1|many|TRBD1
TGCGCCAGCGCTCCCAGGACAGGAGCCTACGAGCAGTACTTC
CASAPRTGAYEQYF
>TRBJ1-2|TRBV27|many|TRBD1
TGTGCCAGCAGTTTATCTTGGGGACAGAGCTATGGCTACACCTTC
CASSLSWGQSYGYTF
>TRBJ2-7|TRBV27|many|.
TGTGCCAGCAGTTTTAGCGGACCGCCCTACGAGCAGTACTTC
CASSFSGPPYEQYF
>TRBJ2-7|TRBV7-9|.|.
TGTGCCAGCAGCCAGTCGCGGGTAGAGCAGTACTTC
CASSQSRVEQYF
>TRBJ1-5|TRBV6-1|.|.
TGTGCCAGTCGCGGGGGCCCCACACCTCGTCAGCCCCAGCATTTT
CASRGGPTPRQPQHF
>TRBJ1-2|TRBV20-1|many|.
TGCAGTGCTAGAGAGCGGCAGGGAATACAGTCACACTATGGCTACACCTTC
CSARERQGIQSHYGYTF
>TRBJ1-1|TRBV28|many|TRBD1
TGTGCCAGCAGTTGGGGACAGGCCACTGAAGCTTTCTTT
CASSWGQATEAFF
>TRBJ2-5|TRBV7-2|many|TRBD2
TGTGCCAGCTCCAGGATAGCGGGAGGGGAGACCCAGTACTTC
CASSRIAGGETQYF
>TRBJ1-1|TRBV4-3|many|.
TGCGCCAGCAGCCGATCGACAGGAGGGAACACTGAAGCTTTCTTT
CASSRSTGGNTEAFF
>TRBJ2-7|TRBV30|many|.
TGTGCCTGGAGTGCTCTGGACGAGCAGTACTTC
CAWSALDEQYF
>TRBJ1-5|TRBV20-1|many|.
TGCAGTGCTAGCGATAGTACAGGGCTCTATAGCAATCAGCCCCAGCATTTT
CSASDSTGLYSNQPQHF
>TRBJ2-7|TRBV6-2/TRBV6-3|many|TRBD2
TGTGCCACACACTTTAGCGGGAGCGGCAACGAGCAGTACTTC
CATHFSGSGNEQYF
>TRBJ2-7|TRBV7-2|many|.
TGTGCCAGCAGCTTGGCAGGGGACAACTACGAGCAGTACTTC
CASSLAGDNYEQYF
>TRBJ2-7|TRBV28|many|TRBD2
TGTGCCAGCAGCCCCGGGACTAGATACGAGCAGTACTTC
CASSPGTRYEQYF
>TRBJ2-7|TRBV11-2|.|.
TGTGCCAGCAGCGGCTATCTCCGAGGCGAGCAGTGGGACTACGAGCAGTACTTC
CASSGYLRGEQWDYEQYF
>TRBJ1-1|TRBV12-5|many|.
TGTGCTAGTGGTTTGATACACCCCGCCGGACTCGCGCCGAGAAAGAACACTGAAGCTTTCTTT
CASGLIHPAGLAPRKNTEAFF
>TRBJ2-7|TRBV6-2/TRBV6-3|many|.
TGTGCCAGCAGACCCACAGGGTCCTACGAGCAGTACTTC
CASRPTGSYEQYF
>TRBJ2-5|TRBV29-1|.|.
TGCAGCGTGGTAGGGCACTCGTGGGAGACCCAGTACTTC
CSVVGHSWETQYF
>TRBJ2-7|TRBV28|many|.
TGTGCCAGCAGTTCCCCCCATAGCGGTTATGTCAACGAGCAGTACTTC
CASSSPHSGYVNEQYF
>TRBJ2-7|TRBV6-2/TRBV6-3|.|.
TGTGCCAGCAGTTCCGCAGGGTCTCTCGAGCAGTACTTC
CASSSAGSLEQYF
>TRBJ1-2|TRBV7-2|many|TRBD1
TGTGCCAGCAGCCCCGGGACAGACCATTATGGCTACACCTTC
CASSPGTDHYGYTF
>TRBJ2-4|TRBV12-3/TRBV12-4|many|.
TGTGCCAGCAGTTCCCCAGGTTGGGAAAACATTCAGTACTTC
CASSSPGWENIQYF